This T cell receptor beta chain was obtained from a study of CD8+ T cells in alopecia areata. Treatment of the sample: oral pan-JAK inhibitor, 5-10 mg twice daily. Peripheral blood and lesional scalp punch biopsies came from alopecia areata patients. As concerns this clone: Its antigen remains unknown.

General study results and limits: Numerous clones, expanded in lesions, remained in scalp and blood during tofacitinib. Normal scalp had lower clonality than lesional scalp, with alopecia totalis/universalis lesions showing this most strongly.

As the sequencing template, cDNA was produced by extracting RNA and reverse transcribing it. Measured with immunoSEQ multiplex PCR; TCRdb has only the in-frame clones, and not every one. This sample carries 200,000 or so clones, more than 45% of them seen once, and the ten largest clones take 5.5% to 6%. The CDR3 has 15 amino acids. Between the trimmed V and J ends, which lost 2 bases and 1 base, there was a span of 10 bases. Germline V gene data show CDR1 as SGHAT and CDR2 as FQNNGV. This rearrangement joins TRBV11-2 to TRBJ2-3, with D tentatively TRBD2 (6 bases). The specimen comprised CD4+ T cells sorted from blood, sampled at week 24, from a patient treated with tofacitinib. The sequence was obtained from a human donor with alopecia areata. The CDR3, as DNA: TGTGCCAGCAGCTTATCTGCGGGACGCACAGATACGCAGTATTTT. It yields the protein CASSLSAGRTDTQYF.